These 15 T cell receptor beta chains originate from one sample sequenced in a study of CD8+ T cells in alopecia areata. The treatment is: oral pan-JAK inhibitor, 5-10 mg twice daily. After isolation, RNA underwent reverse transcription to generate cDNA as the sequencing template. Generated by immunoSEQ multiplex PCR, the TCRdb table keeps only in-frame clones and is missing some. The table includes fewer than 110,000 clones, 55% to 75% detected once. Sequencing used CD8+ T cells sorted from blood, obtained between weeks 55 and 65, from a patient treated with tofacitinib. The source is a human donor with alopecia areata.

The chain combines TRBV30 with TRBJ1-2; 8 nucleotides agree with TRBD1. Trimming removed 4 bases from V and 4 bases from J; junction bases left unmatched: 11. This CDR3 region has 15 residues. The germline V gene encodes CDR1 GTSNPN and CDR2 SVGIG (reference sequence). The CDR3 region is CAWNDQGASSYGYTF. In DNA form, the CDR3 reads TGTGCCTGGAACGATCAGGGGGCGAGCAGCTATGGCTACACCTTC.

This clone has just one count. The rearrangement joins TRBV7-9 to TRBJ2-1; D is possibly TRBD2 (5 bases). V was shortened by 1 base and J by 13 bases, with 8 bases between the two germline ends. Looked up from germline, CDR1 is SEHNR and CDR2 is FQNEAQ (reference sequence). The CDR3 consists of 11 residues. CDR3: CASSLGGLQFF. CDR3 DNA sequence: TGTGCCAGCAGCTTAGGCGGGCTTCAGTTCTTC.

This clone was seen more than once but under ten times. The chain links TRBV30 to TRBJ2-7, with D perhaps TRBD1 or TRBD2 (6 bases each). CDR1 and CDR2 from the germline V gene are GTSNPN and SVGIG (reference sequence). The CDR3 has 13 amino acids. V was trimmed by 5 bases and J by 0 bases, leaving 11 bases between them. Written as DNA, the CDR3 is TGTGCCTGGGTGGGGGGCGGCTCCTACGAGCAGTACTTC. Translating gives CAWVGGGSYEQYF.

CDR3 DNA: TGTGCCATCAGTGTAATAGGGACACGGCCTTACTATGGCTACACCTTC. Its protein product is CAISVIGTRPYYGYTF. The chain combines TRBV10-3 with TRBJ1-2, with a weak D call TRBD1 (6 bases). The CDR3 extends over 16 amino acids. The V end was cut by 4 bases, the J end by 3 bases, with 18 bases between. Germline V CDR1 and CDR2: ENHRY, SYGVKD.

This rearrangement joins TRBV15 to TRBJ1-5; D is possibly TRBD1 (5 bases). The CDR3 sequence is 15 residues long. V lost 0 bases and J lost 5, with 11 bases in between. Germline V gives CDR1 LNHNV, CDR2 YYDKDF (reference sequence). DNA of the CDR3: TGTGCCACCAGCAGAGATCTCTCAGGGTATCAGCCCCAGCATTTT. Translated, it gives CATSRDLSGYQPQHF.

The chain has TRBV4-1 and TRBJ2-2; D call uncertain. In germline, CDR1 is MGHRA, CDR2 YSYEKL. The CDR3 runs to 12 residues. Trimming pared 5 bases from V and 5 bases from J, leaving 6 bases between. CDR3 nucleotides: TGCGCCAGCAGCACCCCAACCGGGGAGCTGTTTTTT. Translated: CASSTPTGELFF.

This rearrangement joins TRBV6-5 to TRBJ1-2; possible D gene TRBD1, 6 bases. CDR1 is MNHEY, CDR2 SVGAGI, per germline. The CDR3 sequence is 14 residues long. V was cut by 8 bases and J by 8 bases, with 21 bases left in between. Written as DNA, the CDR3 is TGTGCCAGCTTAGGCCGACAGGCCCTAGAAGGCTACACCTTC. This gives the protein CASLGRQALEGYTF.

The chain links TRBV7-2 to TRBJ2-7; no definite D call. The CDR3 is made up of 15 amino acids. V gave up 1 base and J gave up 3 bases, with 13 bases separating them. Looked up from germline, CDR1 is SGHTA and CDR2 is FQGNSA. The CDR3 protein is CASSLGSAVIYEQYF. The CDR3 DNA sequence: TGTGCCAGCAGCTTAGGTTCCGCGGTCATCTACGAGCAGTACTTC.

The count of this clone is one. The CDR3 coding sequence is TGTGCCATCAACCGGGGGGGGTACAATGAGCAGTTCTTC. This translates into CAINRGGYNEQFF. The chain carries TRBV10-3 and TRBJ2-1; 8 nucleotides line up with TRBD2. CDR3 size: 13 residues. Germline CDR1 reads ENHRY; CDR2 reads SYGVKD. The V segment lost 7 bases and the J segment 4 bases; nucleotides outside the gene matches: 3.

The chain links TRBV2 to TRBJ1-6, with D possibly matching TRBD1 (5 bases). The CDR3 runs to 14 residues. The germline V gene has CDR1 SNHLY and CDR2 FYNNEI. V gave up 10 bases and J gave up 9 bases, with 19 bases separating them. As DNA, the CDR3 is TGTGCCACGGCAGGGCATTCCTACGTTTCACCCCTCCACTTT. The encoded protein is CATAGHSYVSPLHF.

The CDR3 sequence: CASSPLFSSLNYEQYF. In DNA, the CDR3 is TGTGCCAGCAGCCCACTCTTCTCCTCCCTAAATTACGAGCAGTACTTC. The chain combines TRBV6-8 with TRBJ2-7; D gene unclear. V was pared by 6 bases and J by 4 bases, with 22 bases between. This CDR3 has 16 amino acids. From germline, CDR1 is MNHGY and CDR2 SAAAGT.

The chain employs TRBV19 and TRBJ2-7; maybe TRBD1 (5 bases). Trimming pared 5 bases from V and 2 bases from J, leaving 13 bases between. The CDR3 loop spans 14 amino acids. The V gene's germline CDR1 is LNHDA and CDR2 SQIVND (reference sequence). The CDR3 is CASSSQDNPYEQYF. The CDR3 nucleotides read TGTGCCAGTAGTTCCCAGGACAATCCCTACGAGCAGTACTTC.

The gene calls are TRBV5-6 and TRBJ2-7; TRBD1 agrees at 8 bases. The CDR3 is 14 residues long. CDR1 SGHDT and CDR2 YYEEEE come from the germline V gene. After removal of 4 bases from V and 2 bases from J, the junction contained 5 bases not matched to a gene. In nucleotides, the CDR3 is TGTGCCAGCAGCGGAGACAGGGGACCCTACGAGCAGTACTTC. This translates into CASSGDRGPYEQYF.

The chain employs TRBV5-6 and TRBJ2-2; D gene unclear. CDR1 SGHDT and CDR2 YYEEEE come from the germline V gene. The CDR3 sequence is 14 residues long. V was clipped by 0 bases and J by 2 bases, with 5 bases between them. CDR3 in DNA: TGTGCCAGCAGCTTGGGTAGTAACACCGGGGAGCTGTTTTTT. This gives the protein CASSLGSNTGELFF.

This clone was found a few times. The chain joins TRBV5-6 to TRBJ2-7; TRBD1 or TRBD2 may be the D gene (5 bases each). Germline assignment: CDR1 SGHDT and CDR2 YYEEEE. The V gene lost 7 bases and the J gene lost 2 bases, with 16 bases spanning the gap. There are 14 residues in the CDR3. The DNA for the CDR3 is TGTGCCAGCGCGGCAGGGACGGAGACCTACGAGCAGTACTTC. Protein: CASAAGTETYEQYF.